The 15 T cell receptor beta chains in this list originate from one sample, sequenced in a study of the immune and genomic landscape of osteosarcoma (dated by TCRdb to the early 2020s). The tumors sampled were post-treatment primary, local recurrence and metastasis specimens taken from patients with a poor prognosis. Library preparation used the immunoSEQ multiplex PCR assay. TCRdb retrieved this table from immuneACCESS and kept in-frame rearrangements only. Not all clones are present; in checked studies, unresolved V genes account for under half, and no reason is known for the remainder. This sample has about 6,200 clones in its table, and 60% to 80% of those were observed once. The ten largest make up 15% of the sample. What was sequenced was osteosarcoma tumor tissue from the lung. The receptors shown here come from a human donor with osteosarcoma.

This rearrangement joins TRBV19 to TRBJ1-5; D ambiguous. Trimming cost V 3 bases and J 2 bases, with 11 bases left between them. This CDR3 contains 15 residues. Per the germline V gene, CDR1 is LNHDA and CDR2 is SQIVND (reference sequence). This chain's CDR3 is CASSMGSGGNQPQHF. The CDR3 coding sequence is TGTGCCAGTAGTATGGGTTCTGGGGGCAATCAGCCCCAGCATTTT.

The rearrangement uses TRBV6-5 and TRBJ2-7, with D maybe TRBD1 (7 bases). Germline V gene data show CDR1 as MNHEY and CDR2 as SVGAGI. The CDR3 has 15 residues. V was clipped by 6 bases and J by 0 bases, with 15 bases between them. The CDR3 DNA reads TGTGCCAGCAGGCAGGGGGGCTACCCCTCCTACGAGCAGTACTTC. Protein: CASRQGGYPSYEQYF.

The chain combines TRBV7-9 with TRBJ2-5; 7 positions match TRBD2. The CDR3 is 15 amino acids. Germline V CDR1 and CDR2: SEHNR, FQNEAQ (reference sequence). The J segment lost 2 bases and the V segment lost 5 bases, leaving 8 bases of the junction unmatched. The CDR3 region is CASSPGLTYQETQYF. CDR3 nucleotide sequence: TGTGCCAGCAGCCCGGGACTAACGTATCAAGAGACCCAGTACTTC.

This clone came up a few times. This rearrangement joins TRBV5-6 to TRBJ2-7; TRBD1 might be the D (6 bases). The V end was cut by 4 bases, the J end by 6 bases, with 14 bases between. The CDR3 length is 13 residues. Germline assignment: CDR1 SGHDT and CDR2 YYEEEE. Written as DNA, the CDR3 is TGTGCCAGCAGCGGACCGGGGACACCCGAGCAGTACTTC. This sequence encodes CASSGPGTPEQYF. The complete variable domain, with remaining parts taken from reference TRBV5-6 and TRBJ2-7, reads DAGVTQSPTHLIKTRGQQVTLRCSPKSGHDTVSWYQQALGQGPQFIFQYYEEEERQRGNFPDRFSGHQFPNYSSELNVNALLLGDSALYLCASSGPGTPEQYFGPGTRLTVT.

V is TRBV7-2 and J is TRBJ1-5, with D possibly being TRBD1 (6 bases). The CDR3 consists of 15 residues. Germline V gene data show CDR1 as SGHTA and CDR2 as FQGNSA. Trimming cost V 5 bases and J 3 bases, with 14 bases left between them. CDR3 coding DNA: TGTGCCAGCAGCCTGGGAGGACAGCCCAATCAGCCCCAGCATTTT. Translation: CASSLGGQPNQPQHF.

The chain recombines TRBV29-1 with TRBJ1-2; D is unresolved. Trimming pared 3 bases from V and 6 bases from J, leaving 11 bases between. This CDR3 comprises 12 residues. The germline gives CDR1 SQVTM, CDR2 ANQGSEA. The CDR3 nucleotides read TGCAGCGTTGACGGCAGGTCGGATGGCTACACCTTC. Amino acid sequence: CSVDGRSDGYTF.

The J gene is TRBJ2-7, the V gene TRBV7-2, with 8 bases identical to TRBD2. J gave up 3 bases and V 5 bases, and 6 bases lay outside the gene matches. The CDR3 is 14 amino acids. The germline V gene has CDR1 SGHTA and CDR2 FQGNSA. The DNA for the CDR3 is TGTGCCAGCAGCAGACAGAGCGGGAGCTACGAGCAGTACTTC. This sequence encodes CASSRQSGSYEQYF.

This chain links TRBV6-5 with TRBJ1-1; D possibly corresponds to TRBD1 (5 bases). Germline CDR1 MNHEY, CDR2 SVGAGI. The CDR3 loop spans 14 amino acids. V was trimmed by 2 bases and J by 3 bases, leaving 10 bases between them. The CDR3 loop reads CASSYRGWHTEAFF. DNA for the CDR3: TGTGCCAGCAGTTACAGGGGTTGGCACACTGAAGCTTTCTTT.

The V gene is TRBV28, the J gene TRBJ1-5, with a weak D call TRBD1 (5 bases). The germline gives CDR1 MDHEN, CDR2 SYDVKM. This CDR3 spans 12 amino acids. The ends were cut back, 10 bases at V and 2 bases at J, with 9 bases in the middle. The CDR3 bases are TGTGCCAACTCGGGGCGCAATCAGCCCCAGCATTTT. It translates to CANSGRNQPQHF.

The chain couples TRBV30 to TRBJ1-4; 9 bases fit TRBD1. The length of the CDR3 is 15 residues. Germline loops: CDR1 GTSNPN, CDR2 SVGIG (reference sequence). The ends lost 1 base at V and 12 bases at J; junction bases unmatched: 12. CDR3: CAWSELGTGYGELFF. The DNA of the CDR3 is TGTGCCTGGAGTGAGCTGGGGACAGGGTATGGGGAACTGTTTTTT.

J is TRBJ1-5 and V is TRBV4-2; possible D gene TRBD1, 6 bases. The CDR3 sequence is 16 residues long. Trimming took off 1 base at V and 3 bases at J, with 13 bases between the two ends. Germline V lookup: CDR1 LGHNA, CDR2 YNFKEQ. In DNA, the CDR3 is TGTGCCAGCAGCCAAGGGAGGCGACAGGTCAATCAGCCCCAGCATTTT. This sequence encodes CASSQGRRQVNQPQHF.

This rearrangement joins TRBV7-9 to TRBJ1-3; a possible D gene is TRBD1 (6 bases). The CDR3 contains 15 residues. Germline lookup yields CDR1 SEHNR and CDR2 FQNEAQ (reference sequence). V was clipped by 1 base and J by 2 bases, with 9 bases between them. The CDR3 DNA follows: TGTGCCAGCAGCTTAGGACCAGGGGCTGGAAACACCATATATTTT. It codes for CASSLGPGAGNTIYF.

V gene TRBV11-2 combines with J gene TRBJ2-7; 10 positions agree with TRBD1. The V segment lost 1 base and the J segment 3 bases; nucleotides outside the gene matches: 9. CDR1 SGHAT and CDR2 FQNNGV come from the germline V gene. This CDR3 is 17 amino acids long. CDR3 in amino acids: CASSLGGTGAGFYEQYF. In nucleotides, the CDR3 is TGTGCCAGCAGCTTAGGAGGGACAGGGGCAGGATTCTACGAGCAGTACTTC.

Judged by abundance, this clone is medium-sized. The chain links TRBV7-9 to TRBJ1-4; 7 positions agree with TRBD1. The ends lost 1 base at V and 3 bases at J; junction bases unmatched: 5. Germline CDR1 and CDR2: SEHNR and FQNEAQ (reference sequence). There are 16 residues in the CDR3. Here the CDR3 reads CASSLGGQGANEKLFF. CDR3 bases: TGTGCCAGCAGCTTAGGAGGGCAGGGGGCTAATGAAAAACTGTTTTTT.

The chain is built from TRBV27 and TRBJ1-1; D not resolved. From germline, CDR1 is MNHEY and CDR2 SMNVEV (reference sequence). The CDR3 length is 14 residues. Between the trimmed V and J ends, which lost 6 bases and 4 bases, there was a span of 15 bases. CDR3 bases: TGTGCCAGCAGCGAAGTGGGGTTCGGCACTGAAGCTTTCTTT. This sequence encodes CASSEVGFGTEAFF.